This T cell receptor (beta chain) was sequenced during a study of metastatic and nonmetastatic thyroid tumors. Background on the study: The authors compared repertoires across blood and tumor or nodule tissue from malignant and benign thyroid patients.

This clone showed up many times. Its matching antigen is unknown. One end of the junction fails to match germline, which may point to a read error. In the study's own analysis: It was from CDR3 differences across clinicopathological groups that a distant-metastasis classifier for papillary thyroid cancer was built. Through MiXCR, TCRdb re-clonotyped the PCR reads. The V and J calls follow TCRdb's processing rather than the paper's. The profile covers 45,000 to 50,000 clones, with over 20% appearing a single time and approximately 3.8% taken by the ten largest. Germline loops: CDR1 SNHLY, CDR2 FYNNEI. CDR3 length: 16 residues. Study outcomes and limitations: Malignant thyroid tumors reportedly had TCR beta diversity that was significantly higher than in benign nodules, in blood and tumor.

Every patient was untreated before thyroid surgery. The sample was blood. The sequence came from a male donor with papillary thyroid cancer or a benign thyroid nodule (not recorded which). Some clones in this sample may be carry-over from other donors' samples. This chain links TRBV2 with TRBJ2-1; 9 nucleotides agree with TRBD2. CDR3 residues: CASSSAGGHSYNVQFF. In DNA form, the CDR3 reads TGTGCCAGCAGTTCAGCGGGGGGCCACTCCTACAATGTGCAGTTCTTC.